The 30 T cell receptor beta chains listed next were all sequenced from one sample in a study of control samples from healthy donors and cancer patients. Clones were sequenced by immunoSEQ multiplex PCR, and TCRdb holds only the in-frame ones, with some missing. Of around 120,000 clones in the sample, just under 95% were seen once. The sequencing input was blood. These receptor sequences come from a young man in good health.

The chain links TRBV5-1 to TRBJ1-2; 10 bases agree with TRBD1. Looked up from germline, CDR1 is SGHRS and CDR2 is YFSETQ. This CDR3 has 16 amino acids. V shed 2 bases, J shed 7 bases, and the junction held 11 bases outside the gene matches. The CDR3 nucleotides are TGCGCCAGCAGCTTAAGACTGGGACAGGGGAATTCTGGCTACACCTTC. Translation gives CASSLRLGQGNSGYTF.

This chain joins TRBV7-2 and TRBJ2-5; D might be TRBD1 or TRBD2, each matching 5 bases. This CDR3 comprises 14 residues. Per germline, CDR1 SGHTA and CDR2 FQGNSA. Trimming cost V 1 base and J 5 bases, with 11 bases left between them. For the CDR3, the DNA is TGTGCCAGCAGCTTAGGGTTCGGGGCCGAGACCCAGTACTTC. Its translation is CASSLGFGAETQYF.

As regards this clone: The identical CDR3 is also encoded by other nucleotide sequences in the sample. This chain joins TRBV30 and TRBJ1-3; D perhaps matches TRBD1 (6 bases). The CDR3 length is 13 residues. Trimming stripped 5 bases from V and 1 base from J, with 9 bases between. Germline CDR1 is GTSNPN and CDR2 is SVGIG (reference sequence). CDR3 sequence: CAWGRGSGNTIYF. The CDR3 coding sequence is TGTGCCTGGGGGAGGGGGTCTGGAAACACCATATATTTT.

This clone showed up just a few times. This CDR3 is CASSPGRDRGTGNTIYF. DNA of the CDR3: TGTGCCAGCTCACCAGGGAGGGACAGGGGGACTGGAAACACCATATATTTT. This chain joins TRBV18 and TRBJ1-3; 11 bases are a match to TRBD1. V lost 2 bases, J lost 2 bases, and 5 bases stayed unmatched. CDR1 and CDR2 (germline): KGHSH, LQKENI. The CDR3 runs to 17 residues.

A word on this clone: A junction end diverges from the germline sequence, so it may reflect a read error. Other DNA sequences in the sample encode the same CDR3. The chain couples TRBV6-4 to TRBJ2-7, with TRBD2 matching over 9 bases. The CDR3 covers 13 residues. Germline lookup yields CDR1 MRHNA and CDR2 SNTAGT. DNA of the CDR3: TGTGCCAGCAGTGAACTAGCGGGCTACGAGCAATACTTC. Its protein is CASSELAGYEQYF.

The chain is built from TRBV3-1 (or the pseudogene TRBV3-2) and TRBJ1-5; 10 positions agree with TRBD1. The CDR3 runs 15 residues. Germline-derived CDR1 and CDR2 are LGHDT and YNNKEL (reference sequence). The V segment lost 5 bases and the J segment 3 bases; nucleotides outside the gene matches: 4. The CDR3 DNA sequence: TGTGCCAGCAGCGTGGACAGGGGGAACAATCAGCCCCAGCATTTT. It is translated as CASSVDRGNNQPQHF.

The chain links TRBV7-9 to TRBJ1-2, with 7 bases matching TRBD1. The germline CDR1 and CDR2 sequences are SEHNR and FQNEAQ (reference sequence). The CDR3 extends over 16 amino acids. V lost 3 bases and J lost 5; bases outside the gene matches: 12. The CDR3 coding sequence is TGTGCCAGCAGCTTTAAATCCGGGACAGATGCTTATGGCTACACCTTC. It yields the protein CASSFKSGTDAYGYTF.

The chain recombines TRBV19 with TRBJ2-6; no firm D call. Germline V gives CDR1 LNHDA, CDR2 SQIVND (reference sequence). The V gene lost 3 bases and the J gene lost 0 bases, with 6 bases spanning the gap. The CDR3 extends over 15 amino acids. The CDR3 DNA sequence: TGTGCCAGTAGTATCCAGTACTCTGGGGCCAACGTCCTGACTTTC. The encoded protein is CASSIQYSGANVLTF.

In its sample, this clone was seen a few times. The sample holds other DNA sequences that translate to the same CDR3. This chain uses TRBV5-4 with TRBJ1-5; D remains ambiguous. The CDR3 length is 14 residues. CDR1 SGHNT and CDR2 YYREEE come from the germline V gene (reference sequence). The germline V and J ends were trimmed by 1 base and 0 bases, with 5 bases remaining between them. DNA of the CDR3: TGTGCCAGCAGCTTGCTTGGTAGCAATCAGCCCCAGCATTTT. As protein: CASSLLGSNQPQHF.

The chain employs TRBV9 and TRBJ2-7; D is unresolved. The length of the CDR3 is 14 residues. Trimming pared 2 bases from V and 2 bases from J, leaving 11 bases between. In germline, CDR1 is SGDLS, CDR2 YYNGEE. CDR3 sequence: CASSVEAYTYEQYF. In DNA, the CDR3 is TGTGCCAGCAGCGTTGAGGCATATACCTACGAGCAGTACTTC.

This clone was observed a handful of times. The chain links TRBV7-2 to TRBJ2-3; D gene ambiguous. CDR3 size: 14 residues. The germline CDR1 and CDR2 sequences are SGHTA and FQGNSA. V was shortened by 5 bases and J by 4 bases, with 13 bases between the two germline ends. The CDR3 DNA reads TGTGCCAGCAGCACGAACGGGCCCCCAGATACGCAGTATTTT. This sequence encodes CASSTNGPPDTQYF.

The V gene is TRBV29-1, the J gene TRBJ2-7; 7 bases are shared with TRBD2. In germline, CDR1 is SQVTM, CDR2 ANQGSEA. V trimming: 4 bases; J trimming: 3 bases; junction bases outside the gene matches: 3. The CDR3 is 12 residues long. CDR3 loop: CSVAPGGYEQYF. As DNA, the CDR3 is TGCAGCGTTGCGCCGGGGGGCTACGAGCAGTACTTC.

The rearrangement uses TRBV6-2 or TRBV6-3 and TRBJ2-6; 7 nucleotides match TRBD1. CDR3 length equals 16 residues. Germline trimming cut 2 bases from V and 0 bases from J; bases unmatched to any gene: 1. Germline assignment: CDR1 MNHEY and CDR2 SVGEGT. The CDR3 DNA follows: TGTGCCAGCAGTTACGACAGGGTCTCTGGGGCCAACGTCCTGACTTTC. Protein product: CASSYDRVSGANVLTF.

The rearrangement joins TRBV19 to TRBJ2-4; D gene uncertain. CDR1 and CDR2 from the germline V gene are LNHDA and SQIVND (reference sequence). This CDR3 region has 14 residues. Deletions cut 6 bases from V and 3 bases from J, with 12 bases between. The CDR3 region is CASRSGGDKNIQYF. CDR3 bases: TGTGCCAGTAGAAGTGGCGGAGACAAAAACATTCAGTACTTC.

As regards this clone: The junction does not match germline at one end; this may be a read error. Other nucleotide sequences in the sample specify the same CDR3. V is TRBV5-4 and J is TRBJ2-7; the D gene is possibly TRBD2 (6 bases). This CDR3 has 15 amino acids. Germline V gene sequence: CDR1 SGHNT, CDR2 YYREEE (reference sequence). CDR3 residues: CASSPEVAASYEQYF. The CDR3 region has the DNA TGTGCCAGCAGCCCGGAGGTAGCGGCCTCCTACGAACAGTACTTC.

The J gene is TRBJ1-2, the V gene TRBV29-1, with no clear D. V was shortened by 6 bases and J by 0 bases, with 11 bases between the two germline ends. The CDR3 loop spans 13 amino acids. From germline, CDR1 is SQVTM and CDR2 ANQGSEA. CDR3 nucleotides: TGCAGCGTAGCCCCGGAAACTAACTATGGCTACACCTTC. Protein: CSVAPETNYGYTF. Full variable domain (remainder filled in from reference TRBV29-1 and TRBJ1-2): SAVISQKPSRDICQRGTSLTIQCQVDSQVTMMFWYRQQPGQSLTLIATANQGSEATYESGFVIDKFPISRPNLTFSTLTVSNMSPEDSSIYLCSVAPETNYGYTFGSGTRLTVV.

This sequence joins TRBV5-6 and TRBJ2-2; perhaps TRBD1 as D (6 bases). CDR1 SGHDT and CDR2 YYEEEE come from the germline V gene. The length of the CDR3 is 16 residues. Trimming took 0 bases from V and 2 from J, leaving 11 bases between them. CDR3 residues: CASSLDWGRNTGELFF. The DNA of the CDR3 is TGTGCCAGCAGCTTGGACTGGGGGCGCAACACCGGGGAGCTGTTTTTT.

This clone appeared once. CDR3 DNA sequence: TGTGCCATTCAGTCGGTGGGGAATTCACCCCTCCACTTT. Protein: CAIQSVGNSPLHF. The chain has TRBV19 and TRBJ1-6; D gene uncertain. The germline gives CDR1 LNHDA, CDR2 SQIVND (reference sequence). V lost 10 bases to trimming and J lost 7 bases, with 14 bases between them. This CDR3 region has 13 residues.

The genes are TRBV19 and TRBJ2-5; 8 bases line up with TRBD1. This CDR3 has 15 amino acids. The germline V gene has CDR1 LNHDA and CDR2 SQIVND (reference sequence). V shed 6 bases, J shed 4 bases, and the junction held 10 bases outside the gene matches. CDR3: CASSRTGRGLETQYF. The CDR3 DNA reads TGTGCCAGTAGCCGGACAGGGCGGGGATTAGAGACCCAGTACTTC.

This rearrangement joins TRBV12-5 to TRBJ1-2; the match to TRBD1 covers 9 bases. J lost 3 bases, V lost 2 bases, and 7 bases had no gene match. Germline lookup yields CDR1 LGHNT and CDR2 FRNRAP. This CDR3 has 16 residues. CDR3 residues: CASGLPRGQGYYGYTF. The CDR3 DNA reads as TGTGCTAGTGGTTTGCCCCGCGGACAGGGGTACTATGGCTACACCTTC.

This clone has only a few counts. The chain uses TRBV27 and TRBJ2-7; either TRBD1 or TRBD2 may fit D (6 bases each). Trimming shortened V by 8 bases and J by 5 bases, and 16 bases separated the two germline ends. CDR1 and CDR2 from the germline V gene are MNHEY and SMNVEV (reference sequence). This CDR3 spans 13 amino acids. CDR3 protein: CASGPTRGDEQYF. The CDR3 region has the DNA TGTGCCAGCGGTCCGACGAGGGGGGACGAGCAGTACTTC.

This sequence joins TRBV6-2 or TRBV6-3 and TRBJ2-2, with TRBD2 identical over 10 bases. The CDR3 is 15 amino acids. Trimming at V came to 4 bases and at J to 3 bases, leaving 2 bases not matched to a gene. Germline-derived CDR1 and CDR2 are MNHEY and SVGEGT. In DNA form, the CDR3 reads TGTGCCAGCAGTTCGGGGACTAGCGACACCGGGGAGCTGTTTTTT. Protein: CASSSGTSDTGELFF.

The chain joins TRBV3-1 (or the pseudogene TRBV3-2) to TRBJ2-3; D is perhaps TRBD2 (7 bases). V dropped 1 base and J dropped 2 bases, with 10 bases sitting between them. Germline V gene sequence: CDR1 LGHDT, CDR2 YNNKEL (reference sequence). CDR3 length: 15 residues. DNA of the CDR3: TGTGCCAGCAGCCAAGCGGGGGGCCTCACAGATACGCAGTATTTT. Residues: CASSQAGGLTDTQYF.

The chain carries TRBV4-1 and TRBJ1-1, with 7 bases matching TRBD1. The CDR3 runs to 13 residues. CDR1 and CDR2 from the germline V gene are MGHRA and YSYEKL. V shed 6 bases, J shed 4 bases, and the junction held 5 bases outside the gene matches. CDR3 loop: CASRRGLSTEAFF. In DNA form, the CDR3 reads TGCGCCAGCAGAAGGGGGCTAAGCACTGAAGCTTTCTTT.

The rearrangement uses TRBV10-3 and TRBJ1-6; no clear D gene. V lost 2 bases, J lost 14 bases, and 13 bases lay in between. The CDR3 consists of 13 residues. Germline CDR1 ENHRY, CDR2 SYGVKD. CDR3 nucleotides: TGTGCCATCAGTGAGGGGCTTGGCGGGTCCCTCCACTTT. It is translated as CAISEGLGGSLHF.

The V and J genes are TRBV5-8 and TRBJ1-5; tentatively, D is TRBD1 (5 bases). The ends were cut back, 1 base at V and 1 base at J, with 6 bases in the middle. Germline CDR1 is SGHTS and CDR2 is YDEGEE. The CDR3 has 14 amino acids. DNA for the CDR3: TGTGCCAGCAGCTTGTGGGGGAGCAATCAGCCCCAGCATTTT. It translates to CASSLWGSNQPQHF.

CDR3 amino acids: CASSRRAESVSYNEQFF. Written as DNA, the CDR3 is TGTGCCAGCAGCCGGAGGGCCGAATCGGTGTCCTACAATGAGCAGTTCTTC. The chain links TRBV7-2 to TRBJ2-1; possible D gene TRBD2, 6 bases. The germline V gene has CDR1 SGHTA and CDR2 FQGNSA. V was trimmed by 5 bases and J by 1 base, leaving 18 bases between them. The length of the CDR3 is 17 residues. Variable domain in full (rest from reference TRBV7-2 and TRBJ2-1): GAGVSQSPSNKVTEKGKDVELRCDPISGHTALYWYRQSLGQGLEFLIYFQGNSAPDKSGLPSDRFSAERTGGSVSTLTIQRTQQEDSAVYLCASSRRAESVSYNEQFFGPGTRLTVL.

The V and J genes are TRBV29-1 and TRBJ1-2; the D is unclear. Trimming pared 5 bases from V and 1 base from J, leaving 11 bases between. The CDR3 loop spans 13 amino acids. The germline gives CDR1 SQVTM, CDR2 ANQGSEA. CDR3 DNA: TGCAGCGTTAGCGTCGCGGATAACTATGGCTACACCTTC. It codes for CSVSVADNYGYTF.

The rearrangement links TRBV6-4 to TRBJ1-5; no reliable D call. The CDR3 has 15 amino acids. With 6 bases removed from V and 7 bases from J, the gap between germline ends came to 19 bases. Germline V gene sequence: CDR1 MRHNA, CDR2 SNTAGT. The CDR3 DNA follows: TGTGCCAGCAGCCGAGACGGACTGGAGGGACAGCCCCAGCATTTT. Translating gives CASSRDGLEGQPQHF.

This chain links TRBV3-1 (or the pseudogene TRBV3-2) with TRBJ1-1; 8 positions match TRBD1. CDR1 is LGHDT and CDR2 is YNNKEL in the germline V gene (reference sequence). There are 15 residues in the CDR3. V lost 5 bases and J lost 4; bases outside the gene matches: 9. The CDR3 here is CASSSPGQGATEAFF. CDR3 sequence (DNA): TGTGCCAGCAGCTCTCCCGGACAGGGTGCCACTGAAGCTTTCTTT.